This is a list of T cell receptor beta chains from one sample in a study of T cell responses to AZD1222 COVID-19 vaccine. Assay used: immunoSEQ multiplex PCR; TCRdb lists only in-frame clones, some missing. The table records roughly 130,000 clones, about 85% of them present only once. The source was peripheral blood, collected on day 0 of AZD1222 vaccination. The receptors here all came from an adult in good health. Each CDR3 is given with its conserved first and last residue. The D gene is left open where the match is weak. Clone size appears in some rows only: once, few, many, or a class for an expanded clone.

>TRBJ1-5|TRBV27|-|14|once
CASSGGENNQPQHF
TGTGCCAGCAGTGGCGGGGAGAACAATCAGCCCCAGCATTTT
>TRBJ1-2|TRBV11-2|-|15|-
CASSQRPTENYGYTF
TGTGCCAGCAGCCAACGCCCGACCGAAAACTATGGCTACACCTTC
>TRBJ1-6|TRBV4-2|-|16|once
CASSQSFGTGISPLHF
TGTGCCAGCAGCCAATCTTTTGGCACAGGGATTTCACCCCTCCACTTT
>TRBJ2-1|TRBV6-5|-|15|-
CASSYSSQGYNEQFF
TGTGCCAGCAGTTACTCTAGCCAGGGCTACAATGAGCAGTTCTTC
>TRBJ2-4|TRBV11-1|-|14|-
CASSPWGAKNIQYF
TGTGCCAGCAGCCCCTGGGGAGCCAAAAACATTCAGTACTTC
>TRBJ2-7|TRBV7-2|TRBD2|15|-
CASSPLAGAPYEQYF
TGTGCCAGCAGCCCCTTAGCGGGGGCCCCCTACGAGCAGTACTTC
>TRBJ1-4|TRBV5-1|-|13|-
CASSSNGREKLFF
TGCGCCAGCAGCTCAAACGGGCGGGAAAAACTGTTTTTT
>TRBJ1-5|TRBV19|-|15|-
CASSIRSGSNQPQHF
TGTGCCAGTAGTATAAGGTCCGGGAGCAATCAGCCCCAGCATTTT
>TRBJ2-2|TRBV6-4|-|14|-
CASSAGTDTGELFF
TGTGCCAGCAGCGCCGGGACGGACACCGGGGAGCTGTTTTTT
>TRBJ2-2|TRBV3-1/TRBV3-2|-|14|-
CASSQDQGDGELFF
TGTGCCAGCAGCCAAGATCAGGGAGACGGGGAGCTGTTTTTT